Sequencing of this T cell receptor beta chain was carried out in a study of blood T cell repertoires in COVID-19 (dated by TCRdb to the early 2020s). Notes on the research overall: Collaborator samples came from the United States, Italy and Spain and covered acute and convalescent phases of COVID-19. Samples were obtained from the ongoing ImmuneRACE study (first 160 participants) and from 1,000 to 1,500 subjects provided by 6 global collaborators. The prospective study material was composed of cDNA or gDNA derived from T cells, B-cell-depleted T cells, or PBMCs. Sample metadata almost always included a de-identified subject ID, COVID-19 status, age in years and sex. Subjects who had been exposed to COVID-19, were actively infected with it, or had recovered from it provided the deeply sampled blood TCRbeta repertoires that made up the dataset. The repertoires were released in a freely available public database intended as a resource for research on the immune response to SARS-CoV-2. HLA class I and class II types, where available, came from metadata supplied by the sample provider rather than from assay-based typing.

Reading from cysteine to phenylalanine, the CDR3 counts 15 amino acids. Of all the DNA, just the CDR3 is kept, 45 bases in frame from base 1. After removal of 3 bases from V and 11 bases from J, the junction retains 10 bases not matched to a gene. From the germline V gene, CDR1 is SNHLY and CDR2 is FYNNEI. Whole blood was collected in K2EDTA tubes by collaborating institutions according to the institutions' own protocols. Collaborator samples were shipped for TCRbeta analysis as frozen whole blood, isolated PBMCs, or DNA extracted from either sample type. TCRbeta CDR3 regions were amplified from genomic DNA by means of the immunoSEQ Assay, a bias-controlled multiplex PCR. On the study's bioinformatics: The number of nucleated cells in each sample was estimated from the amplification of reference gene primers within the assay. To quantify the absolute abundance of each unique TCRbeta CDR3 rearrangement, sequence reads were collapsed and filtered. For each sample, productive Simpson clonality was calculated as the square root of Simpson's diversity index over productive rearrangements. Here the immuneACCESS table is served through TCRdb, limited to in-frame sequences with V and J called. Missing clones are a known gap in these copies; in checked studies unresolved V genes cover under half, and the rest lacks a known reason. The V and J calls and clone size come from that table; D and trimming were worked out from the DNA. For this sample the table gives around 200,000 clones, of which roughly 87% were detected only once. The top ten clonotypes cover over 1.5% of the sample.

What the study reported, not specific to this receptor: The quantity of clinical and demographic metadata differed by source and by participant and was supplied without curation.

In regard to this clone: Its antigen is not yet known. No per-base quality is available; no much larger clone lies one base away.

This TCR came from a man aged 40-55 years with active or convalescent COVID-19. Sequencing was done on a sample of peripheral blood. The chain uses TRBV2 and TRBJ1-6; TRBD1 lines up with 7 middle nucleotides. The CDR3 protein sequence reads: CASSDGVTGRAPLHF. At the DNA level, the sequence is TGTGCCAGCAGTGATGGGGTGACAGGGCGGGCACCCCTCCACTTT. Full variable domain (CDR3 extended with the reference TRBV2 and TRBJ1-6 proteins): EPEVTQTPSHQVTQMGQEVILRCVPISNHLYFYWYRQILGQKVEFLVSFYNNEISEKSEIFDDQFSVERPDGSNFTLKIRSTKLEDSAMYFCASSDGVTGRAPLHFGNGTRLTVT.